The 28 T cell receptor beta chains given below trace back to one sample, sequenced in a study of blood T cell repertoires in COVID-19. Method: immunoSEQ multiplex PCR; TCRdb's copy keeps in-frame clones and lacks some. The sample has around 89,000 clones; 88% are singletons. Source material: peripheral blood. The receptors here all came from a man in his 60s with acute or convalescent COVID-19.

The chain recombines TRBV15 with TRBJ2-3; TRBD2 agrees at 7 bases. The trim removed 0 bases at V and 4 bases at J, leaving 7 bases unmatched. Germline loops: CDR1 LNHNV, CDR2 YYDKDF (reference sequence). The CDR3 is made up of 16 amino acids. The CDR3 sequence is CATSRDLDTSADTQYF. In DNA form, the CDR3 reads TGTGCCACCAGCAGAGATTTGGATACTAGCGCAGATACGCAGTATTTT.

The chain joins TRBV12-5 to TRBJ1-6; 8 nucleotides line up with TRBD1. V lost 0 bases, J lost 11 bases, and 9 bases stayed unmatched. The germline gives CDR1 LGHNT, CDR2 FRNRAP. The CDR3 is 16 amino acids. CDR3 region: CASGLVLGQGAPPLHF. DNA of the CDR3: TGTGCTAGTGGTTTGGTACTGGGGCAGGGGGCACCACCCCTCCACTTT.

CDR3 residues: CASSFGLAGGPYNEQFF. CDR3 sequence (DNA): TGCGCCAGCAGCTTCGGACTAGCGGGGGGACCTTACAATGAGCAGTTCTTC. The V and J genes are TRBV5-1 and TRBJ2-1; 14 nucleotides agree with TRBD2. After removal of 2 bases from V and 4 bases from J, the junction contained 5 bases not matched to a gene. Germline CDR1 and CDR2: SGHRS and YFSETQ. The CDR3 runs 17 residues.

This chain links TRBV7-3 with TRBJ2-3, with 10 bases fitting TRBD1. Per the germline V gene, CDR1 is SGHTA and CDR2 is FQGTGA. J was trimmed by 3 bases and V by 5 bases; bases with no gene match: 8. The CDR3 loop spans 16 amino acids. Here the CDR3 DNA reads TGTGCCAGCAGCCCGGGACAGGGGCTGGGGACAGATACGCAGTATTTT. Translated, it gives CASSPGQGLGTDTQYF.

The chain employs TRBV6-5 and TRBJ1-4; D is unclear. Germline lookup yields CDR1 MNHEY and CDR2 SVGAGI. Trimming took off 1 base at V and 5 bases at J, with 11 bases between the two ends. The CDR3 contains 15 residues. CDR3 in amino acids: CASSYWPEGNEKLFF. The CDR3 nucleotides read TGTGCCAGCAGTTACTGGCCGGAGGGAAATGAAAAACTGTTTTTT.

The CDR3 is CASSWKDRGNEQYF. CDR3 in DNA: TGTGCCAGCAGCTGGAAGGACAGGGGGAACGAGCAGTACTTC. The chain employs TRBV5-5 and TRBJ2-7, with TRBD1 matching 10 bases. CDR3 length equals 14 residues. Looked up from germline, CDR1 is SGHKS and CDR2 is YYEKEE (reference sequence). The junction had 5 bases not matched to a gene; V was cut back by 3 bases and J by 5 bases. Full variable domain (remainder filled in from reference TRBV5-5 and TRBJ2-7): DAGVTQSPTHLIKTRGQQVTLRCSPISGHKSVSWYQQVLGQGPQFIFQYYEKEERGRGNFPDRFSARQFPNYSSELNVNALLLGDSALYLCASSWKDRGNEQYFGPGTRLTVT.

The chain combines TRBV5-4 with TRBJ1-2; D gene ambiguous. Germline CDR1 reads SGHNT; CDR2 reads YYREEE (reference sequence). V lost 1 base and J lost 2, with 6 bases in between. This CDR3 contains 13 residues. CDR3 nucleotides: TGTGCCAGCAGCTTGAATTCGAACTATGGCTACACCTTC. Its protein is CASSLNSNYGYTF. The full variable domain, in which reference TRBV5-4 and TRBJ1-2 provide the parts outside the CDR3, is ETGVTQSPTHLIKTRGQQVTLRCSSQSGHNTVSWYQQALGQGPQFIFQYYREEENGRGNFPPRFSGLQFPNYSSELNVNALELDDSALYLCASSLNSNYGYTFGSGTRLTVV.

This clone was detected only a few times. The chain has TRBV28 and TRBJ2-7; D might be TRBD2 (7 bases). Germline loops: CDR1 MDHEN, CDR2 SYDVKM. CDR3 length equals 15 residues. Deletions cut 7 bases from V and 4 bases from J, with 20 bases between. The DNA for the CDR3 is TGTGCCAGCACCCTCACGGGGGGCGCAGGTTACGAGCAGTACTTC. Its protein is CASTLTGGAGYEQYF. Together with reference TRBV28 and TRBJ2-7, the CDR3 gives the full variable domain: DVKVTQSSRYLVKRTGEKVFLECVQDMDHENMFWYRQDPGLGLRLIYFSYDVKMKEKGDIPEGYSVSREKKERFSLILESASTNQTSMYLCASTLTGGAGYEQYFGPGTRLTVT.

The chain carries TRBV6-5 and TRBJ2-3; no definite D call. The V end was cut by 6 bases, the J end by 2 bases, with 9 bases between. Germline V gene data show CDR1 as MNHEY and CDR2 as SVGAGI. This CDR3 has 13 residues. CDR3 DNA: TGTGCCAGCAGGCAGACTCTCACAGATACGCAGTATTTT. Protein: CASRQTLTDTQYF.

The chain couples TRBV29-1 to TRBJ1-1, with D perhaps TRBD1 (6 bases). Germline V gene lookup returns CDR1 SQVTM and CDR2 ANQGSEA. V dropped 7 bases and J dropped 0 bases, with 12 bases sitting between them. This CDR3 contains 13 residues. This CDR3 reads CSAEQGMNTEAFF. The CDR3 DNA sequence: TGCAGCGCCGAACAGGGTATGAACACTGAAGCTTTCTTT.

This clone occurred a few times. The chain employs TRBV28 and TRBJ1-1, with D maybe TRBD1 (6 bases). Germline V gene sequence: CDR1 MDHEN, CDR2 SYDVKM. Trimming cost V 4 bases and J 6 bases, with 18 bases left between them. The CDR3 consists of 15 residues. The CDR3 region has the DNA TGTGCCAGCAGTTCCCACAAACAGGGTGGTGCTGAAGCTTTCTTT. Amino acids: CASSSHKQGGAEAFF.

The chain employs TRBV5-6 and TRBJ2-7, with 9 bases lining up with TRBD1. Germline-derived CDR1 and CDR2 are SGHDT and YYEEEE. The CDR3 length is 14 residues. J lost 4 bases, V lost 4 bases, and 6 bases had no gene match. The CDR3: CASSPGQGRYEQYF. The CDR3, as DNA: TGTGCCAGCAGCCCGGGACAGGGTCGGTACGAGCAGTACTTC.

This clone was picked up a small number of times. The rearrangement links TRBV7-3 to TRBJ2-7, with 9 bases that match TRBD1. Germline V gene sequence: CDR1 SGHTA, CDR2 FQGTGA. Trimming at V came to 2 bases and at J to 0 bases, leaving 5 bases not matched to a gene. The CDR3 extends over 16 amino acids. The CDR3 loop is CASSLVGTGSSYEQYF. The CDR3 DNA reads TGTGCCAGCAGCTTAGTGGGGACAGGGAGCTCCTACGAGCAGTACTTC.

About this clone: Distinct nucleotide sequences in the sample also encode this CDR3. CDR3 region: CASSPDRDSPLHF. The CDR3 nucleotides are TGTGCCAGCAGCCCGGACAGGGATTCACCCCTCCACTTT. The genes are TRBV5-4 and TRBJ1-6; 8 nucleotides match TRBD1. The J segment lost 8 bases and the V segment lost 4 bases, leaving 2 bases of the junction unmatched. This CDR3 is 13 amino acids long. Germline V gene sequence: CDR1 SGHNT, CDR2 YYREEE (reference sequence).

The genes are TRBV7-8 and TRBJ2-2; 8 bases map to TRBD2. The CDR3 has 15 amino acids. The trim removed 3 bases at V and 2 bases at J, leaving 2 bases unmatched. The germline V gene has CDR1 SGHVS and CDR2 FQNEAQ. The CDR3 spells CASSFVAGNTGELFF. The CDR3, as DNA: TGTGCCAGCAGCTTTGTAGCGGGAAACACCGGGGAGCTGTTTTTT.

The chain recombines TRBV4-1 with TRBJ1-2, with a possible D match to TRBD1 (6 bases). The CDR3 length is 14 residues. Germline loops: CDR1 MGHRA, CDR2 YSYEKL. Trimming cost V 6 bases and J 0 bases, with 11 bases left between them. The CDR3 is CASSPEGANYGYTF. CDR3 DNA sequence: TGCGCCAGCAGTCCCGAGGGGGCTAACTATGGCTACACCTTC.

V gene TRBV7-3 combines with J gene TRBJ2-5; TRBD2 aligns across 8 bases. CDR1 is SGHTA and CDR2 is FQGTGA in the germline V gene. Trimming cost V 1 base and J 3 bases; bases outside gene matches: 4. The CDR3 totals 15 residues. CDR3 nucleotides: TGTGCCAGCAGCTTAAGGGGTAGCGGGGAAGAGACCCAGTACTTC. It encodes CASSLRGSGEETQYF.

The V gene is TRBV5-6, the J gene TRBJ2-2; 8 nucleotides align to TRBD2. Germline CDR1 and CDR2: SGHDT and YYEEEE. J gave up 1 base and V 1 base, and 6 bases lay outside the gene matches. This CDR3 has 17 residues. The CDR3: CASSLYASGLNTGELFF. The DNA of the CDR3 is TGTGCCAGCAGCTTGTATGCTAGCGGGTTGAACACCGGGGAGCTGTTTTTT. Drawing the rest from reference TRBV5-6 and TRBJ2-2, the complete variable domain is DAGVTQSPTHLIKTRGQQVTLRCSPKSGHDTVSWYQQALGQGPQFIFQYYEEEERQRGNFPDRFSGHQFPNYSSELNVNALLLGDSALYLCASSLYASGLNTGELFFGEGSRLTVL.

Comments on this clone: The sample contains more than one DNA sequence encoding this CDR3. This chain connects TRBV30 to TRBJ1-3, with a tentative D call TRBD1 (5 bases). This CDR3 is built from 15 residues. V was clipped by 0 bases and J by 0 bases, with 9 bases between them. Germline values: CDR1 GTSNPN, CDR2 SVGIG (reference sequence). The CDR3 here is CAWSVRGSSGNTIYF. The DNA for the CDR3 is TGTGCCTGGAGTGTAAGGGGCAGCTCTGGAAACACCATATATTTT. The entire variable domain, with the rest obtained from reference TRBV30 and TRBJ1-3, is as follows: SQTIHQWPATLVQPVGSPLSLECTVEGTSNPNLYWYRQAAGRGLQLLFYSVGIGQISSEVPQNLSASRPQDRQFILSSKKLLLSDSGFYLCAWSVRGSSGNTIYFGEGSWLTVV.

The J gene is TRBJ2-6, the V gene TRBV7-9; 9 positions match TRBD1. This CDR3 has 19 residues. V was clipped by 5 bases and J by 2 bases; unmatched bases: 13. CDR1 SEHNR and CDR2 FQNEAQ come from the germline V gene (reference sequence). CDR3: CASSQRQGGLIAGANVLTF. CDR3 in DNA: TGTGCCAGCAGCCAAAGACAGGGGGGATTAATTGCTGGGGCCAACGTCCTGACTTTC.

The chain joins TRBV3-1 (or the pseudogene TRBV3-2) to TRBJ2-2, with D possibly TRBD2 on 5 matching bases. The V and J ends lost 2 bases and 4 bases respectively, with 14 bases between them. Germline V gene lookup returns CDR1 LGHDT and CDR2 YNNKEL (reference sequence). The CDR3 spans 16 residues. CDR3 sequence reads: CASSQRTPGTTGELFF. In nucleotides, the CDR3 is TGTGCCAGCAGCCAAAGGACCCCGGGAACCACCGGGGAGCTGTTTTTT.

The chain recombines TRBV5-1 with TRBJ2-4; D is perhaps TRBD2 (6 bases). CDR1 and CDR2 from the germline V gene are SGHRS and YFSETQ. The ends were cut back, 4 bases at V and 0 bases at J, with 14 bases in the middle. This CDR3 is built from 16 residues. CDR3 coding DNA: TGCGCCAGCAGCCACTCGGCGGGGTTAGCCAAAAACATTCAGTACTTC. It specifies CASSHSAGLAKNIQYF.

The V and J genes are TRBV19 and TRBJ1-2; a weak D match, TRBD1 (5 bases). Germline CDR1 is LNHDA and CDR2 is SQIVND (reference sequence). Trimming cost V 7 bases and J 2 bases, with 14 bases left between them. The CDR3 runs to 14 residues. The CDR3 here is CASTYSGLNYGYTF. CDR3 DNA: TGTGCCAGTACCTACTCGGGACTGAACTATGGCTACACCTTC.

The chain links TRBV10-2 to TRBJ2-7; 12 nucleotides align to TRBD2. V was clipped by 3 bases and J by 3 bases; unmatched bases: 6. The CDR3 has 16 amino acids. Germline V gene data show CDR1 as WSHSY and CDR2 as SAAADI. CDR3 residues: CASSEGLAGRVYEQYF. Written as DNA, the CDR3 is TGCGCCAGCAGTGAAGGACTAGCGGGAAGGGTCTACGAGCAGTACTTC.

The chain uses TRBV19 and TRBJ2-1; tentative D call: TRBD2 (6 bases). The V gene lost 4 bases and the J gene lost 8 bases, with 9 bases spanning the gap. Germline assignment: CDR1 LNHDA and CDR2 SQIVND (reference sequence). This CDR3 is 12 amino acids long. The CDR3 here is CASSNREYEQFF. CDR3 coding DNA: TGTGCCAGTAGTAACCGGGAGTATGAGCAGTTCTTC.

DNA for the CDR3: TGCGCCAGCAGTGTCGCGACTAGCGGGGGAGTCACAGATACGCAGTATTTT. This encodes CASSVATSGGVTDTQYF. The chain recombines TRBV10-2 with TRBJ2-3; 12 nucleotides agree with TRBD2. The CDR3 sequence is 17 residues long. V dropped 4 bases and J dropped 2; count of bases not matched to a gene: 7. Germline V CDR1 and CDR2: WSHSY, SAAADI.

The J gene is TRBJ1-2, the V gene TRBV28, with D possibly being TRBD1 (5 bases). The ends were cut back, 3 bases at V and 2 bases at J, with 10 bases in the middle. Germline CDR1 is MDHEN and CDR2 is SYDVKM. This CDR3 comprises 14 residues. The CDR3 bases are TGTGCCAGCAGTTTTGGGGACTGGAACTATGGCTACACCTTC. Encoded protein: CASSFGDWNYGYTF.

This rearrangement joins TRBV4-1 to TRBJ1-2; 11 nucleotides align to TRBD1. Germline lookup yields CDR1 MGHRA and CDR2 YSYEKL. This CDR3 is 13 amino acids long. V lost 4 bases, J lost 8 bases, and 3 bases stayed unmatched. The CDR3, as DNA: TGCGCCAGCAGCCGGGACAGGGGGAACGGCTACACCTTC. Its translation is CASSRDRGNGYTF.